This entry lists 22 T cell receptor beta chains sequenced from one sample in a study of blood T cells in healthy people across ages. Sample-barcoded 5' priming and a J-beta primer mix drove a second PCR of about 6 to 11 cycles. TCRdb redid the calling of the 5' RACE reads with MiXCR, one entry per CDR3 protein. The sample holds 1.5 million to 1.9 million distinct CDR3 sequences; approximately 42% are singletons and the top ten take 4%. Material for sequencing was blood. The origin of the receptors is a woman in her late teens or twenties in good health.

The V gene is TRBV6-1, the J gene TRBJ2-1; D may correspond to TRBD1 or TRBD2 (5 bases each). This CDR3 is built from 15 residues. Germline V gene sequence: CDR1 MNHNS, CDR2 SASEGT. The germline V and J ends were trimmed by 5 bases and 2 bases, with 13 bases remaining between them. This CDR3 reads CASSFGTATYNEQFF. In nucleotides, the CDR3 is TGTGCCAGCAGTTTCGGGACGGCCACCTACAATGAGCAGTTCTTC.

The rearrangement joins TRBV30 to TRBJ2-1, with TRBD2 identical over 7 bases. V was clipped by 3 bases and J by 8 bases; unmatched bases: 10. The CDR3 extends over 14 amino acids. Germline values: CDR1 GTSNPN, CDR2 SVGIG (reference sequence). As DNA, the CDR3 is TGTGCCTGGAGGACATTCGGGACTATCTATGAGCAGTTCTTC. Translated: CAWRTFGTIYEQFF.

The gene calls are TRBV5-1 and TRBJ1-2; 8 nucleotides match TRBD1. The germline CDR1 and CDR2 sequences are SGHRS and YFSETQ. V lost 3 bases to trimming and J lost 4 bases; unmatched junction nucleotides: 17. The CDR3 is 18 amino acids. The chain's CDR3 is CASSWRAGGDSLTYGYTF. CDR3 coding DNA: TGCGCCAGCAGCTGGAGAGCAGGGGGCGACAGTTTAACCTATGGCTACACCTTC.

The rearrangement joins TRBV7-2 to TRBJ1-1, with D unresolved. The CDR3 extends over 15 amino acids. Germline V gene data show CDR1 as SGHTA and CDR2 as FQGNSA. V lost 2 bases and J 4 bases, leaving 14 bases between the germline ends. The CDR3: CASSLFRDAGTEAFF. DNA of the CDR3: TGTGCCAGCAGCTTATTTCGAGATGCGGGCACTGAAGCTTTCTTT.

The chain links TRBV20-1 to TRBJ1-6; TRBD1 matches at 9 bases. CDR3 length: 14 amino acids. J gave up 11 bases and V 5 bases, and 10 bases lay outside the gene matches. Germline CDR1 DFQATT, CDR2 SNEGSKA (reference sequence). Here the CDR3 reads CSAGTGTELAPLHF. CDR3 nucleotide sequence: TGCAGTGCTGGGACAGGGACCGAGTTGGCACCCCTCCACTTT.

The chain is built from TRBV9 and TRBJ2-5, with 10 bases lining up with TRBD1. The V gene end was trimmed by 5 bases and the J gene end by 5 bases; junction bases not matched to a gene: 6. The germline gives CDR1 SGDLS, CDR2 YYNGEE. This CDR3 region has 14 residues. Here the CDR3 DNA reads TGTGCCAGCAGTAGGGACAGGGGTACTGAGACCCAGTACTTC. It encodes CASSRDRGTETQYF.

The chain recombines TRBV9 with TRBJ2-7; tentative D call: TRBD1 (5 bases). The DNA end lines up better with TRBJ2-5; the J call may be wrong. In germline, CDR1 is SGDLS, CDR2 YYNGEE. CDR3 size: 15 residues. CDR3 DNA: TGTGCCAGCAGCGTACTGAAAGGGGTCCTCGAGACCCAGTACTTC. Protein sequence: CASSVLKGVLETQYF.

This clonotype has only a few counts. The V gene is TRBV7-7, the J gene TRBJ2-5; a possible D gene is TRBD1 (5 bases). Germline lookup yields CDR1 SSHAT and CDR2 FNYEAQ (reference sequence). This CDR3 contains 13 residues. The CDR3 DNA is TGTGCTAGCCGCTACTACAGGAAAGAGACCCAGTACTTC. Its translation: CASRYYRKETQYF.

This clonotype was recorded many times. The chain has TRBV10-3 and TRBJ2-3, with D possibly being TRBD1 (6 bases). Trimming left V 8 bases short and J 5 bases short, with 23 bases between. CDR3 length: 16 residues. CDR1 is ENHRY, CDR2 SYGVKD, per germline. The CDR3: CAIGRRDTDVRDTQYF. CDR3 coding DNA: TGTGCCATCGGCCGTAGGGACACCGACGTGAGAGATACGCAGTATTTT.

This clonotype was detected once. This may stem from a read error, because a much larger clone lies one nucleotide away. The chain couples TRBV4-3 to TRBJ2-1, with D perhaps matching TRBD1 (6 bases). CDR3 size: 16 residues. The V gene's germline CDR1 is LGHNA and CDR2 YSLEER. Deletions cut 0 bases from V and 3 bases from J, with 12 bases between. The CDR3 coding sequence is TGCGCCAGCAGCCAAGAAGGGACAAAGATCTACAATGAGCAGTTCTTC. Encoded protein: CASSQEGTKIYNEQFF.

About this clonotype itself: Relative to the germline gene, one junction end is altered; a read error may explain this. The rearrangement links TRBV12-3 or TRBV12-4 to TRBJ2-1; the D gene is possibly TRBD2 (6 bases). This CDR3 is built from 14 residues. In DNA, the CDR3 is TGTGCCAGCAGTATCGGGAGCTCCTACAATGAGCGGTACTTC. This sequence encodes CASSIGSSYNERYF.

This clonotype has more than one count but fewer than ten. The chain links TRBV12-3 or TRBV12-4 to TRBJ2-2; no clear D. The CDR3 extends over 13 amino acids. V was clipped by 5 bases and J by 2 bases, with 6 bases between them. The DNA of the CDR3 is TGTGCCAGCAGTCAACTCAACACCGGGGAGCTGTTTTTT. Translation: CASSQLNTGELFF.

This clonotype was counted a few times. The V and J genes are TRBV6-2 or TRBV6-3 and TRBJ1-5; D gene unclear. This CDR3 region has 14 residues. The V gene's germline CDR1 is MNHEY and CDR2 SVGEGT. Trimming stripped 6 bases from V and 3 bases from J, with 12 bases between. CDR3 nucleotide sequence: TGTGCCAGCAGGCAGGCGGTTAACAATCAGCCCCAGCATTTT. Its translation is CASRQAVNNQPQHF.

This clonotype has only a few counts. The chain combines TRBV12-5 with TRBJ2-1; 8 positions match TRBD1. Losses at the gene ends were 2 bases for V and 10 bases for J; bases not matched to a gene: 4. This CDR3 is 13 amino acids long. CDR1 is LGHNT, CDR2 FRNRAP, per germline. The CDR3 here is CASGLSRGHEQFF. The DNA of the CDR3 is TGTGCTAGTGGTTTGTCCAGGGGGCACGAGCAGTTCTTC.

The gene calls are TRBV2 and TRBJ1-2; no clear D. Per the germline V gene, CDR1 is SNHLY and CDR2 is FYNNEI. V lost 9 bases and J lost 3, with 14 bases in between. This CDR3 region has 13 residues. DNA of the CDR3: TGTGCCAGTAACCCCCAACCGTACTATGGCTACACCTTC. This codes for CASNPQPYYGYTF.

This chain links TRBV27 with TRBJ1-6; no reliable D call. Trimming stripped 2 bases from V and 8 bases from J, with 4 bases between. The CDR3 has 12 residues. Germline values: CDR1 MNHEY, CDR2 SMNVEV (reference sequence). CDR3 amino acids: CASSLRYSPLHF. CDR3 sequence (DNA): TGTGCCAGCAGTTTACGCTATTCACCCCTCCACTTT.

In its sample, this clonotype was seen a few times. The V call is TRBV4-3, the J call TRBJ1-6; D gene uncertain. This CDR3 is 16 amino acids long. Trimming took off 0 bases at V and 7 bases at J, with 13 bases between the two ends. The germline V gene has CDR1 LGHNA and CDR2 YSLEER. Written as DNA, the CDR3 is TGCGCCAGCAGCCAAGATGGAACCTTGGGGAATTCACCCCTCCACTTT. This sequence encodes CASSQDGTLGNSPLHF.

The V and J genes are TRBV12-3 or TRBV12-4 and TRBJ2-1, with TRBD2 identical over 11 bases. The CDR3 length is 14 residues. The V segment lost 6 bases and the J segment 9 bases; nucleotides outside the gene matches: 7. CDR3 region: CASSYSGRATEQFF. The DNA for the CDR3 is TGTGCCAGCAGCTATAGCGGGAGGGCCACTGAGCAGTTCTTC.

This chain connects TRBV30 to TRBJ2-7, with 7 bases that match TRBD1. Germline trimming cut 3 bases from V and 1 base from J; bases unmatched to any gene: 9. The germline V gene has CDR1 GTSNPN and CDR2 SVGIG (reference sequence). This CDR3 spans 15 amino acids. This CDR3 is CAWRAYRGPSYEQYF. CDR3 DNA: TGTGCCTGGAGGGCTTACAGGGGACCGTCCTACGAGCAGTACTTC.

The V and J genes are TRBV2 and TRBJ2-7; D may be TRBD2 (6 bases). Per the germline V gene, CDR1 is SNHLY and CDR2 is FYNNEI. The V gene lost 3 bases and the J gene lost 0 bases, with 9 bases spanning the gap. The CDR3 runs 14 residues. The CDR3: CASSDSGYSYEQYF. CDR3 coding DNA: TGTGCCAGCAGTGACAGCGGGTACTCCTACGAGCAGTACTTC.

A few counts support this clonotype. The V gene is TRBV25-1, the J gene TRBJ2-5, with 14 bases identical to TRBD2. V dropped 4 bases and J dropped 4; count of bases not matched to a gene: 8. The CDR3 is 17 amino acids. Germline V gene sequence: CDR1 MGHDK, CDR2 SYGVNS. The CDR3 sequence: CASSVGLAGVSRETQYF. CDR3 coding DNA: TGTGCCAGCAGTGTGGGACTAGCGGGAGTATCCCGAGAGACCCAGTACTTC.

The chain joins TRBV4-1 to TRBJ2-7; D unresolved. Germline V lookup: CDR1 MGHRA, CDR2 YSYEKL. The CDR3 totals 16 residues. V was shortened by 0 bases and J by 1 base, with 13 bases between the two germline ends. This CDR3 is CASSQDPRRASYEQYF. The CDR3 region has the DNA TGCGCCAGCAGCCAAGATCCGAGACGGGCATCCTACGAGCAGTACTTC.